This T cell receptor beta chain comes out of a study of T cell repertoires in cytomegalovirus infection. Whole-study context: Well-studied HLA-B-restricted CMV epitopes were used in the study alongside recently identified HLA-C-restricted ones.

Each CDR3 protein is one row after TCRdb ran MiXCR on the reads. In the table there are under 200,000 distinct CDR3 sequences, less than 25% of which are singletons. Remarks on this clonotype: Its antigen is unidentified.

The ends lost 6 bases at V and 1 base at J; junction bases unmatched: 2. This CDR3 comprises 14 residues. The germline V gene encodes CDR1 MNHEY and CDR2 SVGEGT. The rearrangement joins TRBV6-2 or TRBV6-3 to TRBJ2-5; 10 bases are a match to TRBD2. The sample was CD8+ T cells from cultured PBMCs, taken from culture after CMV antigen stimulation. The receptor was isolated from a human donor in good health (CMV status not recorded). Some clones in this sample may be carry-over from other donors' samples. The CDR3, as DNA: TGTGCCAGCAGAAAGCGGGGGGGCCAAGAGACCCAGTACTTC. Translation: CASRKRGGQETQYF.